This is a list of T cell receptor beta chains from one sample in a study of technical replicates of blood from a few donors. Libraries were prepared by immunoSEQ multiplex PCR; TCRdb keeps only in-frame clonotypes and omits some of them. The sample shows 70,000 to 95,000 clones, 95% to 98% of them seen only once. The sequenced material came from T cells isolated from PBMCs. The origin of the receptors is a human donor in good health. The CDR3 runs from the conserved cysteine through the conserved F or W. A D gene is named only where the DNA matches it firmly. Not every row has a clone size; where given, it reads once, few, many or a size class.

v_gene	len	j_gene	d_gene	abundance	CDR3aa	CDR3nt
TRBV19	15	TRBJ1-4	NA	NA	CASSWVGDTNEKLFF	TGTGCCAGTAGTTGGGTGGGAGACACTAATGAAAAACTGTTTTTT
TRBV5-4	15	TRBJ2-1	TRBD2	NA	CASSSPGLAGGEQFF	TGTGCCAGCAGCTCGCCGGGACTAGCCGGCGGTGAGCAGTTCTTC
TRBV28	12	TRBJ2-7	NA	NA	CASSESSYEQYF	TGTGCCAGCAGTGAGAGCTCCTACGAGCAGTACTTC
TRBV19	12	TRBJ1-2	TRBD1	NA	CASGTGFYGYTF	TGTGCCAGTGGGACAGGTTTCTATGGCTACACCTTC
TRBV2	15	TRBJ1-5	TRBD1	NA	CASSEGQGGNQPQHF	TGTGCCAGCAGTGAAGGCCAGGGGGGCAATCAGCCCCAGCATTTT
TRBV19	15	TRBJ2-7	TRBD2	NA	CASSIELAATGEQYF	TGTGCCAGTAGTATAGAACTAGCGGCGACGGGAGAGCAGTACTTC
TRBV27	13	TRBJ1-2	TRBD1	once	CASSLGGGSGYTF	TGTGCCAGCAGTTTAGGAGGGGGCTCTGGCTACACCTTC
TRBV5-1	18	TRBJ2-7	TRBD2	NA	CASSLVASGRESSYEQYF	TGCGCCAGCAGCTTGGTGGCTAGCGGGAGGGAAAGCTCCTACGAGCAGTACTTC
TRBV11-2	15	TRBJ1-5	TRBD1	NA	CASSPWTGANQPQHF	TGTGCCAGCAGCCCCTGGACAGGGGCCAATCAGCCCCAGCATTTT
TRBV10-3	16	TRBJ2-1	TRBD2	NA	CAISAGLARSYNEQFF	TGTGCCATCAGTGCCGGACTAGCGCGTTCCTACAATGAGCAGTTCTTC
TRBV15	16	TRBJ1-3	NA	NA	CATSSISEGAGNTIYF	TGTGCCACCAGCAGCATCTCGGAGGGAGCTGGAAACACCATATATTTT
TRBV20-1	11	TRBJ1-1	NA	NA	CSGERNTEAFF	TGCAGTGGGGAGAGAAACACTGAAGCTTTCTTT
TRBV10-1	12	TRBJ1-5	NA	NA	CASSVQYQPQHF	TGCGCCAGCAGTGTACAGTATCAGCCCCAGCATTTT
TRBV19	16	TRBJ1-5	TRBD1	NA	CASSTYDRVDNQPQHF	TGTGCCAGTAGTACCTATGACAGGGTAGATAATCAGCCCCAGCATTTT
TRBV2	14	TRBJ2-3	TRBD1	NA	CASSEGTGGDTQYF	TGTGCCAGCAGTGAGGGGACAGGGGGGGATACGCAGTATTTT
TRBV19	15	TRBJ1-5	TRBD1	NA	CASSTPGGLNQPQHF	TGTGCCAGTAGTACCCCAGGGGGCTTGAATCAGCCCCAGCATTTT
TRBV4-1	16	TRBJ2-1	NA	NA	CASSQVQAGAYNEQFF	TGCGCCAGCAGCCAAGTTCAGGCCGGGGCCTACAATGAGCAGTTCTTC
TRBV11-3	15	TRBJ1-2	NA	NA	CASSHSRDAQGVKTF	TGTGCCAGCAGCCACTCAAGGGACGCACAGGGAGTCAAGACCTTC
TRBV7-9	15	TRBJ2-7	TRBD2	NA	CASSLSGTKIYEQYF	TGTGCCAGCAGCTTAAGCGGGACCAAAATCTACGAGCAGTACTTC
TRBV9	15	TRBJ2-7	NA	NA	CASSADTDSSYEQYF	TGTGCCAGCAGCGCAGACACCGACAGTTCCTACGAGCAGTACTTC
TRBV6-5	13	TRBJ2-3	TRBD2	NA	CASGLVSPDTQYF	TGTGCGTCGGGACTAGTAAGCCCAGATACGCAGTATTTT
TRBV7-9	15	TRBJ2-3	NA	NA	CASSLIQDSADTQYF	TGTGCCAGCAGCTTAATACAGGATAGTGCAGATACGCAGTATTTT
TRBV7-9	12	TRBJ1-2	NA	NA	CASSPENYGYTF	TGTGCCAGCAGCCCGGAGAACTATGGCTACACCTTC
TRBV2	16	TRBJ1-2	TRBD1	NA	CASSRSGTGFFYGYTF	TGTGCCAGCAGTCGGTCCGGGACAGGGTTTTTCTATGGCTACACCTTC
TRBV19	12	TRBJ1-1	NA	NA	CASRIRGNEAFF	TGTGCCAGTAGGATTAGAGGGAACGAAGCTTTCTTT
TRBV28	14	TRBJ2-3	TRBD1	few	CASRDRGGTDTQYF	TGTGCCAGCAGGGACAGGGGGGGCACAGATACGCAGTATTTT
TRBV5-5	17	TRBJ1-2	TRBD1	NA	CASSSGLTGLNRYGYTF	TGTGCCAGCAGCTCCGGACTGACAGGGTTAAATCGATATGGCTACACCTTC
TRBV6-5	12	TRBJ2-3	NA	NA	CASSYGGAPQYF	TGTGCCAGCAGTTACGGGGGGGCCCCGCAGTATTTT
TRBV4-1	16	TRBJ1-3	NA	NA	CASSQDNRVKGNTIYF	TGCGCCAGCAGCCAAGATAACAGGGTGAAGGGAAACACCATATATTTT
TRBV19	15	TRBJ2-7	TRBD1	NA	CARVPNRGRFHEQYF	TGTGCCAGGGTTCCGAACAGGGGAAGGTTCCACGAGCAGTACTTC
TRBV6-5	15	TRBJ2-2	TRBD2	NA	CASSLAGVGTGELFF	TGTGCCAGCAGTTTAGCGGGAGTAGGGACCGGGGAGCTGTTTTTT
TRBV29-1	11	TRBJ1-2	NA	NA	CSVVSSHGYTF	TGCAGCGTTGTTTCCAGTCATGGCTACACCTTC